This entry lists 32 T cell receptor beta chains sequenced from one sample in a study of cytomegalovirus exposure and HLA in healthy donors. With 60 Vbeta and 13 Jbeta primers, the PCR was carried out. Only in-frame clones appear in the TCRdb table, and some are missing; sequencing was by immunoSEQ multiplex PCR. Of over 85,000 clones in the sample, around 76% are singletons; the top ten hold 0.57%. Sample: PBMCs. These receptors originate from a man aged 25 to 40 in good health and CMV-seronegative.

The CDR3 is CASSLGSGGGRYEQYV. As DNA, the CDR3 is TGTGCCAGCAGCTTGGGGTCGGGCGGGGGCCGCTACGAGCAGTACGTC. This chain links TRBV5-6 with TRBJ2-7, with a weak D call TRBD2 (7 bases). Germline V gene sequence: CDR1 SGHDT, CDR2 YYEEEE. The V end lost 0 bases, the J end lost 3 bases, and 16 bases lay between the germline ends. The CDR3 length is 16 residues.

The CDR3 bases are TGTGCCAGCAGTCCGATGGACAGAGGGGATCAGCCCCAGCATTTT. Its translation: CASSPMDRGDQPQHF. The chain joins TRBV6-1 to TRBJ1-5, with a possible D match to TRBD1 (6 bases). The CDR3 sequence is 15 residues long. Germline assignment: CDR1 MNHNS and CDR2 SASEGT. Trimming stripped 5 bases from V and 5 bases from J, with 16 bases between.

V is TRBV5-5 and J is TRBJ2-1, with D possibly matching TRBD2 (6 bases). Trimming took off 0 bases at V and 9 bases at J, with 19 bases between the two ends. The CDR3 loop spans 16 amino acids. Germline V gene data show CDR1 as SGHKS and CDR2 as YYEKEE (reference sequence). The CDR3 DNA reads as TGTGCCAGCAGCTTGGATGGGGCGGGGACCGGGGGTGAGCAGTTCTTC. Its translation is CASSLDGAGTGGEQFF.

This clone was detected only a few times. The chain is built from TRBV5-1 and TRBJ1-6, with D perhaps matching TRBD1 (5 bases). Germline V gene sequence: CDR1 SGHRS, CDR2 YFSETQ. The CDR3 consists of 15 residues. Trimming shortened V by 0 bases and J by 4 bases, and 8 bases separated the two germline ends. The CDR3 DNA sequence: TGCGCCAGCAGCTTGGACAGGTTTTATAATTCACCCCTCCACTTT. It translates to CASSLDRFYNSPLHF.

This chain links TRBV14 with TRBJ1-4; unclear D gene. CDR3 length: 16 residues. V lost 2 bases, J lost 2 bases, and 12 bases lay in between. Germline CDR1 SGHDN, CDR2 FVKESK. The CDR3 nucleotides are TGTGCCAGCAGCCAAAATCTTCCTTCGACTAATGAAAAACTGTTTTTT. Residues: CASSQNLPSTNEKLFF.

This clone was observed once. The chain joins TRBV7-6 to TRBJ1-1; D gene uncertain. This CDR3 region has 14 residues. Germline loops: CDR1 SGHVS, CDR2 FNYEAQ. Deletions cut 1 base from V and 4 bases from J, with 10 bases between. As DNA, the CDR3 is TGTGCCAGCAGCTTAGGGCAGGCTGCCACTGAAGCTTTCTTT. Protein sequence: CASSLGQAATEAFF. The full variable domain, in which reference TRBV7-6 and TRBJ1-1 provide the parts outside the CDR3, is GAGVSQSPRYKVTKRGQDVALRCDPISGHVSLYWYRQALGQGPEFLTYFNYEAQQDKSGLPNDRFSAERPEGSISTLTIQRTEQRDSAMYRCASSLGQAATEAFFGQGTRLTVV.

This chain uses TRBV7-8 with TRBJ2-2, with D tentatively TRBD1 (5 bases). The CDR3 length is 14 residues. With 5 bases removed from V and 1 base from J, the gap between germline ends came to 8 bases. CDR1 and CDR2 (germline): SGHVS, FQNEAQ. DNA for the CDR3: TGTGCCAGCAGCCAAGACAGGAACACCGGGGAGCTGTTTTTT. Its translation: CASSQDRNTGELFF.

CDR3 protein: CASSPYSSNEQFF. CDR3 nucleotides: TGTGCCAGCAGCCCCTATAGCAGCAATGAGCAGTTCTTC. J is TRBJ2-1 and V is TRBV9; no firm D call. Germline assignment: CDR1 SGDLS and CDR2 YYNGEE. The CDR3 is 13 amino acids. V shed 4 bases and J shed 6 bases, with 11 bases lying between them.

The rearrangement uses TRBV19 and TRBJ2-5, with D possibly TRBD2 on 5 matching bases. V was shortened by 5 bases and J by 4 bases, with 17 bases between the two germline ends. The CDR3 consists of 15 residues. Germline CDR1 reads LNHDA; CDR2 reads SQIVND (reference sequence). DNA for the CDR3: TGTGCCAGTAGTGGTCGGGGTTACGTCGGAGAGACCCAGTACTTC. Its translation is CASSGRGYVGETQYF.

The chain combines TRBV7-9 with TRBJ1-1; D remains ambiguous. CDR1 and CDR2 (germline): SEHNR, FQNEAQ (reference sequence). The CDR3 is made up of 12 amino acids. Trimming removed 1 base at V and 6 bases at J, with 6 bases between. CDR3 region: CASSLVTAEAFF. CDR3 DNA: TGTGCCAGCAGCTTAGTCACAGCTGAAGCTTTCTTT.

The CDR3 sequence is CASSSTQGYEQYF. CDR3 in DNA: TGTGCCAGCAGCTCAACACAGGGTTACGAGCAGTACTTC. This chain joins TRBV7-6 and TRBJ2-7; perhaps TRBD1 as D (6 bases). Germline lookup yields CDR1 SGHVS and CDR2 FNYEAQ. There are 13 residues in the CDR3. V gave up 4 bases and J gave up 4 bases, with 11 bases separating them.

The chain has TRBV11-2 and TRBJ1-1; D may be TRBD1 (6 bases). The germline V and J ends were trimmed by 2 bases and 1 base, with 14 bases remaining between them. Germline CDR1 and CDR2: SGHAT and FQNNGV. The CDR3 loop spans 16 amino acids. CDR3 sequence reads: CASSLPRLQGNTEAFF. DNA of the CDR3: TGTGCCAGCAGCTTACCCCGTCTACAGGGGAACACTGAAGCTTTCTTT. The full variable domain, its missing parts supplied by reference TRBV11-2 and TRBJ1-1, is EAGVAQSPRYKIIEKRQSVAFWCNPISGHATLYWYQQILGQGPKLLIQFQNNGVVDDSQLPKDRFSAERLKGVDSTLKIQPAKLEDSAVYLCASSLPRLQGNTEAFFGQGTRLTVV.

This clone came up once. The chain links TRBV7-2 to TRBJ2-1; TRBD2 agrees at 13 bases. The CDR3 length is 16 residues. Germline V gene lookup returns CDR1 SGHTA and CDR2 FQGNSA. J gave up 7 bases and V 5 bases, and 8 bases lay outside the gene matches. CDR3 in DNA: TGTGCCAGCAGCAGACCGGGACTAGCGGGATGGAATGAGCAGTTCTTC. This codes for CASSRPGLAGWNEQFF.

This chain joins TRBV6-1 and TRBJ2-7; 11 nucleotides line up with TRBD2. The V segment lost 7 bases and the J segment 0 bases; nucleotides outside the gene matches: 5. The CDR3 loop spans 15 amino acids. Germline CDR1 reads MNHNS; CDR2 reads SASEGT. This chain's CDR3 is CASITSGGTSYEQYF. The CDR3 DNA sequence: TGTGCCAGCATCACTAGCGGGGGAACCTCCTACGAGCAGTACTTC.

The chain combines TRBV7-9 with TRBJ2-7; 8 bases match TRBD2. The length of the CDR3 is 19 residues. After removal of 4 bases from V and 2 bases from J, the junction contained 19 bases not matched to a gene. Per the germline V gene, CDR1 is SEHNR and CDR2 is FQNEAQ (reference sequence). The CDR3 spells CASSSPRAAGGLSPYEQYF. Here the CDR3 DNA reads TGTGCCAGCAGCTCCCCCAGGGCTGCGGGGGGCTTGAGTCCCTACGAGCAGTACTTC.

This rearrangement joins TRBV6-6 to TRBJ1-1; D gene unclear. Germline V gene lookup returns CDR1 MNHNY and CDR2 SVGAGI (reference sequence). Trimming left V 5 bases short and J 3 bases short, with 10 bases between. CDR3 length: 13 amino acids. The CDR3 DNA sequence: TGTGCCAGCAGTCCCGACTCGCACACTGAAGCTTTCTTT. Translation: CASSPDSHTEAFF.

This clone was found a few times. As DNA, the CDR3 is TGTGCCAGCAGCAAAATCTGCCCCGAGGGAGGGAGGCTTGGCACAGATACGCAGTATTTT. It translates to CASSKICPEGGRLGTDTQYF. The chain carries TRBV21-1 and TRBJ2-3; the table's TRBD2 call for D was not verified on the DNA. TRBV21-1 is given as a pseudogene. This CDR3 region has 20 residues.

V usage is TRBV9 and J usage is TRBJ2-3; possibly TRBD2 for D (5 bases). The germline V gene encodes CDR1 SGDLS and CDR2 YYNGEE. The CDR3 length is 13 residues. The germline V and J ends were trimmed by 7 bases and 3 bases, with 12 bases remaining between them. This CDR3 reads CASRPAGTDTQYF. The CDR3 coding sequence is TGTGCCAGCCGACCGGCGGGTACAGATACGCAGTATTTT.

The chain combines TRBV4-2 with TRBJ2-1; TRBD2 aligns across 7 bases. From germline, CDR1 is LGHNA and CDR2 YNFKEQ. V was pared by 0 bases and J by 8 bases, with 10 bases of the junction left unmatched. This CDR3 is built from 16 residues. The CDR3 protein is CASSQDELALGDEQFF. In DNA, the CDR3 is TGTGCCAGCAGCCAAGATGAACTAGCGCTCGGGGATGAGCAGTTCTTC.

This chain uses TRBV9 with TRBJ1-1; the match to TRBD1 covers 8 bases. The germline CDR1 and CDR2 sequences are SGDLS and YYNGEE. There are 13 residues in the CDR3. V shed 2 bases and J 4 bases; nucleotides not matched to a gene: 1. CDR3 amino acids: CASSVTGVTEAFF. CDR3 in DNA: TGTGCCAGCAGCGTGACAGGGGTCACTGAAGCTTTCTTT. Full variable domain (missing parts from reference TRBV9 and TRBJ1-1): DSGVTQTPKHLITATGQRVTLRCSPRSGDLSVYWYQQSLDQGLQFLIQYYNGEERAKGNILERFSAQQFPDLHSELNLSSLELGDSALYFCASSVTGVTEAFFGQGTRLTVV.

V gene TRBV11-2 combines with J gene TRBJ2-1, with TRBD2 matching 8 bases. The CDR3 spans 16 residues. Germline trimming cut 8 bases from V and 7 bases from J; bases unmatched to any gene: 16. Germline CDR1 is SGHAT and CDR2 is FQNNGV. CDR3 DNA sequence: TGTGCCAGCGCAACCCTTACCAGCGGGAGTGGGAATGAGCAGTTCTTC. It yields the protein CASATLTSGSGNEQFF.

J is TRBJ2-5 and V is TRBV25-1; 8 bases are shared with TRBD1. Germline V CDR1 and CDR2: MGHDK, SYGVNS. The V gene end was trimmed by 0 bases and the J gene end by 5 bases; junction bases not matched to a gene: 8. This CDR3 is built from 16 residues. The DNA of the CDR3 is TGTGCCAGCAGTGAATATAAGACAGGGGCCTATGAGACCCAGTACTTC. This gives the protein CASSEYKTGAYETQYF.

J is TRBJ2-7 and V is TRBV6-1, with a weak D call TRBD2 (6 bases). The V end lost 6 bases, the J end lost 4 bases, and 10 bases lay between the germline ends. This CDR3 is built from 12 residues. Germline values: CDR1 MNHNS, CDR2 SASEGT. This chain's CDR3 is CASRSGGYEQYV. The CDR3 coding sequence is TGTGCCAGCAGGTCCGGGGGTTACGAGCAGTACGTC.

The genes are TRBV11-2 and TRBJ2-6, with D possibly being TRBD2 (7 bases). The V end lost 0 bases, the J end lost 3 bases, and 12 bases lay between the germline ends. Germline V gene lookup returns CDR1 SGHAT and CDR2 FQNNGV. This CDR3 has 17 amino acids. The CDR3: CASSLDGGAGGANVLTF. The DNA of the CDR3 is TGTGCCAGCAGCTTAGATGGGGGGGCTGGTGGGGCCAACGTCCTGACTTTC.

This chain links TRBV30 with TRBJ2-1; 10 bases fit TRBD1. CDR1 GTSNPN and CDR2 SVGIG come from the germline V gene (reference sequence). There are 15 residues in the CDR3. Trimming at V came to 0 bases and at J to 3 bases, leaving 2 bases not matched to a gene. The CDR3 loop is CAWSVGTGDYNEQFF. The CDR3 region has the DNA TGTGCCTGGAGTGTAGGGACAGGGGACTACAATGAGCAGTTCTTC.

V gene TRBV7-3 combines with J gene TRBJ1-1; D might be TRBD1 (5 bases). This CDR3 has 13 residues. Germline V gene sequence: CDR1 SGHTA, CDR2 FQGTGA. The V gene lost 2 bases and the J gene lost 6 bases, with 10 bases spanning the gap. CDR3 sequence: CASSLDPGSEAFF. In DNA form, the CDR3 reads TGTGCCAGCAGCTTAGATCCAGGGTCTGAAGCTTTCTTT.

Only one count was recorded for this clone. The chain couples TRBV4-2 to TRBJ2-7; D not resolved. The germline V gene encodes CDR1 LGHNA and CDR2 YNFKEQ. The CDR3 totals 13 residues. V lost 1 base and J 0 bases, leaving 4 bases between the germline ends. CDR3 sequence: CASSQASSYEQYF. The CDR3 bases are TGTGCCAGCAGCCAAGCTTCCTCCTACGAGCAGTACTTC.

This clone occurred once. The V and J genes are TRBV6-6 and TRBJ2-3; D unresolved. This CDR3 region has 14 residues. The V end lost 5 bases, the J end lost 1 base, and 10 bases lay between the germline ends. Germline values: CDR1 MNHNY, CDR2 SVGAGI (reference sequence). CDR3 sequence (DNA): TGTGCCAGCAGTCCCCAGTTGGGCACAGATACGCAGTATTTT. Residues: CASSPQLGTDTQYF.

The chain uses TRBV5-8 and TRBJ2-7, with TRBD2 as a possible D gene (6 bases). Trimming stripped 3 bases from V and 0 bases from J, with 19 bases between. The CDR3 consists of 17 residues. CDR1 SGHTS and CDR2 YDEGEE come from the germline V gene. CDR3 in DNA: TGTGCCAGCAGCTCCTTTATAGCGGACGGGAGCTCCTACGAGCAGTACGTC. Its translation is CASSSFIADGSSYEQYV.

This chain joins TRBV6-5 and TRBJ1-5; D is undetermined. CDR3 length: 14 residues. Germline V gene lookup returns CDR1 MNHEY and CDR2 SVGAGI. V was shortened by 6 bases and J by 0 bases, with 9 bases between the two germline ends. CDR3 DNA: TGTGCCAGCAGCCCCTCCTTTAGCAATCAGCCCCAGCATTTT. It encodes CASSPSFSNQPQHF.

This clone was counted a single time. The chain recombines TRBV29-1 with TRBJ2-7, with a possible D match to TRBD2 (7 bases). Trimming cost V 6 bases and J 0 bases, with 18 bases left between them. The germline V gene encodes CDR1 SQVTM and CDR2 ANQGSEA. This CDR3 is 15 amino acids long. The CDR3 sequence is CSVAGGPLISYEQYF. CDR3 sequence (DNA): TGCAGCGTCGCCGGGGGGCCCCTTATCTCCTACGAGCAGTACTTC.

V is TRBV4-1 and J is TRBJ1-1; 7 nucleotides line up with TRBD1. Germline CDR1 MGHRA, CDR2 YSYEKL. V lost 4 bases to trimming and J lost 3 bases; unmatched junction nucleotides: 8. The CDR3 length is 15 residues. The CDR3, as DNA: TGCGCCAGCAGCCTTAGGACAGGTAGGGACACTGAAGCTTTCTTT. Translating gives CASSLRTGRDTEAFF.